The 13 T cell receptor beta chains listed next were all sequenced from one sample in a study of T cells expressing NK-cell markers. TCRdb re-called the 5' RACE reads; every CDR3 protein appears as one record, without DNA. This table lists several thousand distinct CDR3 sequences. Sequenced: blood T cells: a sorted CD56 or NKG2C T cell subset, CD4+ or CD8+ T cells, or bulk PBMC T cells (not recorded which). The receptors were gathered from a man aged 18 to 29 in good health.

The gene calls are TRBV23-1 and TRBJ2-3; the D call from TCRdb, TRBD1, cannot be confirmed without DNA. TRBV23-1 is identified as an open reading frame with a role that is uncertain. There are 15 residues in the CDR3. CDR3 in amino acids: CASSAGASRTDTQYF.

The rearrangement joins TRBV6-1 to TRBJ2-3. This CDR3 is 14 amino acids long. Germline V gene sequence: CDR1 MNHNS, CDR2 SASEGT. CDR3 sequence reads: CASSPTRSTDTQYF.

In terms of frequency, this clonotype is medium-sized. The chain employs TRBV7-9 and TRBJ2-4; TCRdb designates TRBD1, a call that cannot be tested without DNA. Germline V gene data show CDR1 as SEHNR and CDR2 as FQNEAQ (reference sequence). This CDR3 comprises 16 residues. The chain's CDR3 is CASGIQGAQAKNIQYF.

This chain uses TRBV12-3 or TRBV12-4 with TRBJ2-2; TCRdb lists TRBD1, though no DNA is available to test this call. This CDR3 is built from 15 residues. The CDR3: CAIRGGTSSTGELFF.

Measured by frequency, this clonotype is medium-sized (0.01 to 0.1%). This chain connects TRBV20-1 to TRBJ1-1; TCRdb's D call of TRBD1 is untestable without DNA. The CDR3 contains 13 residues. Germline V gene lookup returns CDR1 DFQATT and CDR2 SNEGSKA (reference sequence). The CDR3 is CSASGSRGTEAFF.

This clonotype is deemed medium-sized by its frequency. This chain links TRBV7-9 with TRBJ2-1; TCRdb gives TRBD2 as the D gene, but with no DNA this cannot be confirmed. Germline CDR1 reads SEHNR; CDR2 reads FQNEAQ (reference sequence). The CDR3 extends over 16 amino acids. The CDR3 here is CASSLFPGGSRDEQFF.

The rearrangement joins TRBV19 to TRBJ2-1; the D call of TRBD2 rests on TCRdb alone, since no DNA is present to check it. Germline lookup yields CDR1 LNHDA and CDR2 SQIVND (reference sequence). The CDR3 is 19 residues long. The CDR3 here is CASSISAGNTRDRAYEQFF. Drawing the rest from reference TRBV19 and TRBJ2-1, the complete variable domain is DGGITQSPKYLFRKEGQNVTLSCEQNLNHDAMYWYRQDPGQGLRLIYYSQIVNDFQKGDIAEGYSVSREKKESFPLTVTSAQKNPTAFYLCASSISAGNTRDRAYEQFFGPGTRLTVL.

The chain carries TRBV2 and TRBJ1-6. Germline V gene lookup returns CDR1 SNHLY and CDR2 FYNNEI. The CDR3 totals 12 residues. CDR3 residues: CASSEPQRPLHF. Combining the CDR3 with reference TRBV2 and TRBJ1-6 gives the whole variable domain EPEVTQTPSHQVTQMGQEVILRCVPISNHLYFYWYRQILGQKVEFLVSFYNNEISEKSEIFDDQFSVERPDGSNFTLKIRSTKLEDSAMYFCASSEPQRPLHFGNGTRLTVT.

The chain employs TRBV5-1 and TRBJ1-1. Per the germline V gene, CDR1 is SGHRS and CDR2 is YFSETQ. This CDR3 is 12 amino acids long. The CDR3 here is CASNNENTEAFF.

The chain links TRBV5-4 to TRBJ2-5. Germline V CDR1 and CDR2: SGHNT, YYREEE (reference sequence). The CDR3 has 14 amino acids. The CDR3 sequence is CASSLARGQETQYF.

V and J are TRBV20-1 and TRBJ2-7; the D call from TCRdb, TRBD1, cannot be confirmed without DNA. The germline V gene has CDR1 DFQATT and CDR2 SNEGSKA (reference sequence). The CDR3 spans 16 residues. CDR3 sequence: CSATKWAGTGSYEQYF.

Its frequency marks this clonotype as medium-sized (0.01 to 0.1%). V gene TRBV20-1 combines with J gene TRBJ2-1; as DNA is missing, the TRBD2 call by TCRdb cannot be tested. Germline CDR1 reads DFQATT; CDR2 reads SNEGSKA (reference sequence). CDR3 size: 17 residues. CDR3 in amino acids: CSASGLAGPEDYNEQFF.

This clonotype ranks as medium-sized (0.01 to 0.1%) in terms of frequency. The chain combines TRBV5-1 with TRBJ2-2; with no DNA, the TCRdb D assignment of TRBD1 cannot be verified. CDR3 length: 16 residues. Germline V gives CDR1 SGHRS, CDR2 YFSETQ. CDR3 amino acids: CASSLWGREWTGELFF.